This TCR beta chain was captured in a study of control samples from healthy donors and cancer patients. Here immunoSEQ multiplex PCR was the method, and the copy in TCRdb shows in-frame clones only, minus some. This table has around 170,000 clones, 88% appearing once. This CDR3 spans 15 amino acids. Germline V gene sequence: CDR1 MNHEY, CDR2 SVGAGI. V lost 5 bases, J lost 6 bases, and 19 bases lay in between. This clone was detected only a few times. The sequence was obtained from a woman aged 25-40 years in good health. The chain uses TRBV6-5 and TRBJ1-1; D is uncertain. The sample consisted of blood. The CDR3 DNA reads as TGTGCCAGCAGTCAGGACTATGCCGGACGTTCTGAAGCTTTCTTT. Translated: CASSQDYAGRSEAFF.